A selection of T cell receptor beta chains follows, all from one sample in a study of cytomegalovirus exposure and HLA in healthy donors. Repertoires were generated with immunoSEQ multiplex PCR, while TCRdb's copy carries only in-frame clones and drops some. Here the sample spans 130,000 to 150,000 clones, less than 65% being singletons. What was sequenced was PBMCs. These receptors came from a woman aged 25 to 39 in good health and CMV-seropositive. Each CDR3 is given with its conserved first and last residue. A D gene is named only where the DNA matches it firmly. Where a row states a size, it is once, few, many or the class of an expanded clone; other rows omit it.

>TRBJ2-7|TRBV7-9|TRBD2|NA
CASSLAGGMYEQYF
TGTGCCAGCAGCTTAGCGGGAGGGATGTACGAGCAGTACTTC
>TRBJ2-7|TRBV4-1|NA|few
CASSQEAVLYEQYF
TGCGCCAGCAGCCAAGAGGCAGTCCTCTACGAGCAGTACTTC
>TRBJ1-1|TRBV6-1|NA|few
CASSLMNTEAFF
TGTGCCAGCAGCCTTATGAACACTGAAGCTTTCTTT
>TRBJ2-1|TRBV29-1|TRBD2|NA
CSVALLAGAVEQFF
TGCAGCGTTGCACTGCTAGCGGGAGCCGTTGAGCAGTTCTTC
>TRBJ1-2|TRBV28|TRBD1|NA
CASSYRGHYGYTF
TGTGCCAGCAGTTACAGGGGACACTATGGCTACACCTTC
>TRBJ2-1|TRBV10-3|TRBD2|NA
CAISGKRLAGGADYNEQFF
TGTGCCATCAGTGGAAAACGATTAGCGGGAGGGGCGGACTACAATGAGCAGTTCTTC
>TRBJ2-2|TRBV13|NA|NA
CASSLAMNTGELFF
TGTGCCAGCAGCTTAGCCATGAACACCGGGGAGCTGTTTTTT
>TRBJ1-2|TRBV18|TRBD1|NA
CASSPGQGTYGYTF
TGTGCCAGCTCACCGGGACAGGGAACCTATGGCTACACCTTC
>TRBJ2-5|TRBV30|NA|NA
CAWRRLAGWETQYF
TGTGCCTGGAGACGACTGGCAGGGTGGGAGACCCAGTACTTC
>TRBJ1-6|TRBV11-2|NA|few
CASSLDQGSPLHF
TGTGCCAGCAGCTTAGATCAGGGCTCACCCCTCCACTTT
>TRBJ2-7|TRBV27|TRBD2|once
CASSLLAGGPYEQYF
TGTGCCAGCAGTTTATTGGCGGGAGGGCCCTACGAGCAGTACTTC
>TRBJ1-1|TRBV6-6|TRBD1|NA
CASSHRGTEAFF
TGTGCCAGCAGTCACAGGGGCACTGAAGCTTTCTTT
>TRBJ2-2|TRBV13|TRBD1|NA
CASRAGTENTGELFF
TGTGCCAGCAGGGCCGGGACAGAGAACACCGGGGAGCTGTTTTTT
>TRBJ1-4|TRBV4-1|TRBD1|NA
CASSPARTGFEKLFF
TGCGCCAGCAGCCCTGCCCGGACAGGGTTTGAAAAACTGTTTTTT
>TRBJ1-6|TRBV9|NA|once
CARIRRANSPLHF
TGTGCCAGAATTCGGAGAGCTAATTCACCCCTCCACTTT
>TRBJ1-5|TRBV11-2|TRBD1|NA
CASSPRQGVSNQPQHF
TGTGCCAGCAGCCCTCGACAGGGAGTAAGCAATCAGCCCCAGCATTTT